This T cell receptor (beta chain) was captured in a study of regulatory T cells in long-lasting Graves disease (dated by TCRdb to the early 2020s). For the study in its entirety: To count as having persistent Graves' disease, a patient had to have received antithyroid drug treatment for over 5 years with TSH receptor autoantibodies remaining persistently positive. The study took place in China and was registered as a clinical trial. This study used TCR sequencing and RNA sequencing of peripheral blood to compare persistent Graves' disease patients against newly diagnosed Graves' disease patients. TCR sequencing covered around 13 persistent and some 20 newly diagnosed Graves' disease patients, some 33 samples in total. Persistent Graves' disease patients in the clinical cohort had taken antithyroid drugs for 9.5 to 13 years on average.

CDR1 and CDR2 (LNHNV, YYDKDF) derive from the germline V gene (reference sequence). From its cysteine to its phenylalanine, the CDR3 spans 16 amino acids. Just CDR3 DNA is preserved here, 48 bases in frame from base 1. The trim is 0 bases for V and 11 bases for J, with a gap of 20 bases between the germline ends. Beyond this particular receptor, the publication reports: Lower TCR Shannon entropy and fewer highly expanded clones were observed in persistent Graves' disease patients than in newly diagnosed patients, which suggested clonal expansion. Patients with persistent disease shared more public clonotypes (around 2,500) than newly diagnosed patients did (nearly 1,000). The authors acknowledged the small sample size as a limitation that may reduce accuracy. Only peripheral blood was studied, because thyroid tissue, the primary lesion, was inaccessible. TRBV28, TRBJ1-2 and TRBJ2-5 were preferentially used in persistent disease, while TRBV20-1 and TRBJ2-1 were favored in newly diagnosed disease. Sequencing and analysis were limited to the TCR beta chain.

The library was built by means of multiplex PCR. The reads were generated on an Illumina HiSeq 4000. TCR beta libraries were built with iRepertoire HTBI primers and Arm-PCR amplification of CDR3 regions. Gel purification was performed on PCR products prior to sequencing. Processing in the source paper ran as follows. Gene usage analysis of CDR3 amino acid clonotypes used the 60 to 80 TRBV and some 13 TRBJ segments found across samples. Filtered high-quality paired reads were merged into contigs using COPE and FqMerger. BLAST was used to align contigs to IMGT TRBV, TRBD and TRBJ reference genes, with CDR3 defined following IMGT. Any clonotype with a frequency above 0.1% was classified as a highly expanded clone. Repertoire diversity was measured by Shannon entropy, and V-J evenness by the Gini coefficient. A clonotype found in more than one individual was treated as public. In-frame beta chains were kept once TCRdb had trimmed the public reads at Q25 with fastp and called clones with MiXCR. Each entry is one CDR3 protein sequence, shown with its most common DNA and genes. The V and J calls come from TCRdb's annotation, not from the publication. The sample table holds roughly 500,000 distinct CDR3 sequences, of which about 22% were seen once. The ten biggest clones cover around 7% of the sample.

The label giving this sample's time point can be read as: persistent/refractory GD, antithyroid drugs over 5 years with positive TRAb. For both TCR sequencing and RNA sequencing, RNA was extracted from PBMCs in TRIzol. The diagnosis of Graves' disease was made according to American Thyroid Association guidelines. Recruitment of patients was carried out at an endocrinology department in Xi'an, China. Each patient gave about 10 milliliters of peripheral blood, collected in an EDTA anticoagulant tube. Ficoll Paque Plus density gradient separation was used to isolate PBMCs, and no additional T cell sorting was done. RNA quality was checked with an Agilent 2100 Bioanalyzer and agarose gel, and concentration with a NanoDrop 2000. As concerns this clonotype: Its antigen specificity is not known. Within one base of it there is no much larger clone, and no base qualities were kept.

This receptor was taken from a female donor with Graves disease. This specimen was peripheral blood mononuclear cells (PBMCs), taken when the disease was refractory, from a patient treated with antithyroid drugs. The chain couples TRBV15 to TRBJ1-5; TRBD1 might be the D gene, on 5 matching bases. The CDR3 corresponds to CATSRDELGGGQTQHF. The bases read TGTGCCACCAGCAGAGACGAGCTGGGGGGAGGGCAGACCCAGCATTTT.